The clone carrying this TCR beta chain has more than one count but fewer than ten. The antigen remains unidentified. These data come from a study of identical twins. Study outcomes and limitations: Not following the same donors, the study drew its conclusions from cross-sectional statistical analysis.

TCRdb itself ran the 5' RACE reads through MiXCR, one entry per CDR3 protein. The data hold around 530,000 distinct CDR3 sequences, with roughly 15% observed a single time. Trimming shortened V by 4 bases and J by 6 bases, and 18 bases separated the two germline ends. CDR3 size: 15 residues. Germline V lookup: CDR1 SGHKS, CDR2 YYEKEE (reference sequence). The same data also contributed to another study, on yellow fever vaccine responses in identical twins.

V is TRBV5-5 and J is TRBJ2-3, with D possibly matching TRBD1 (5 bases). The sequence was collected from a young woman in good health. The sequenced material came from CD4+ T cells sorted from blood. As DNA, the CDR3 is TGTGCCAGCAGCCTCAATCATGGGGCGATCGATACGCAGTATTTT. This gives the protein CASSLNHGAIDTQYF.